The rows below give T cell receptor beta chains drawn from one sample of a study of blood T cell repertoires in COVID-19. Only in-frame clones appear in the TCRdb table, and some are missing; sequencing was by immunoSEQ multiplex PCR. The sample holds fewer than 30,000 clones, 84% seen once. Sequences were obtained from peripheral blood. These receptors all come from a man between 65 and 85 years old with active COVID-19. Each CDR3 is given with its conserved first and last residue. The D gene is left open where the match is weak. A clone size is listed for some rows: how often the clone was seen (once, few, many), or a class if it is expanded.

NA,TRBV30,TRBJ2-2,NA,TGTGCCTGGAGTGTACAGGCCGGGGAGCTGTTTTTT,CAWSVQAGELFF
NA,TRBV28,TRBJ2-7,TRBD1,TGTGCCAGCACATCCCCGGCGACAGGGGGCCACGAGCAGTACTTC,CASTSPATGGHEQYF
few,TRBV7-9,TRBJ1-4,TRBD1,TGTGCCAGCAGCCGAGGGGGCAGGGATGAAAAACTGTTTTTT,CASSRGGRDEKLFF
few,TRBV28,TRBJ1-2,NA,TGTGCCAGCAGAGCGGAGGGGCCCTTAGGGTATGGCTACACCTTC,CASRAEGPLGYGYTF
few,TRBV13,TRBJ1-6,NA,TGTGCCAGCAGCTTGCAATTACGGGATAATTCACCCCTCCACTTT,CASSLQLRDNSPLHF
once,TRBV2,TRBJ2-1,TRBD1,TGTGCCAGCGGCCGGGACAGGGCAGGTGAGCAGTTCTTC,CASGRDRAGEQFF
NA,TRBV2,TRBJ1-6,NA,TGTGCCAGCACCCTGGACAGAAAGGCCTATAATTCACCCCTCCACTTT,CASTLDRKAYNSPLHF
NA,TRBV6-5,TRBJ1-6,TRBD1,TGTGCCAGCAGCTATGGGACAGGGGATTCACCCCTCCACTTT,CASSYGTGDSPLHF
once,TRBV7-8,TRBJ2-7,TRBD2,TGTGCCAGCAGCCCCCAACCCGGGACTAGCGGGGGGGGCTCCTACGAGCAGTACTTC,CASSPQPGTSGGGSYEQYF
NA,TRBV11-3,TRBJ2-5,NA,TGTGCCAGCAGCTTAAATCCGCTAGCAGGGACCCAGTACTTC,CASSLNPLAGTQYF
NA,TRBV7-2,TRBJ2-2,TRBD2,TGTGCCAGCAGTTCTAGCGGGGGGTTCACCGGGGAGCTGTTTTTT,CASSSSGGFTGELFF
NA,TRBV3-1/TRBV3-2,TRBJ2-7,TRBD1,TGTGCCAGCAGCCAACCGGGAAGGGGGCTCTACGAGCAGTACTTC,CASSQPGRGLYEQYF
NA,TRBV7-8,TRBJ1-2,NA,TGTGCCAGCAGCCCTGAGTGGGGGGAGGATGGCTACACCTTC,CASSPEWGEDGYTF
NA,TRBV11-3,TRBJ1-6,NA,TGTGCCAGCAGCACCCGAGGGGAGGGGGTAAATGCACCCCTCCACTTT,CASSTRGEGVNAPLHF
NA,TRBV12-5,TRBJ2-7,NA,TGTGCTAGTGGTTTGGTAACGGGGGCAGGGGGCTCCTACGAGCAGTACTTC,CASGLVTGAGGSYEQYF
NA,TRBV7-2,TRBJ2-1,NA,TGTGCCAGCAAAAGGGGCACCTACAATGAGCAGTTCTTC,CASKRGTYNEQFF
NA,TRBV5-1,TRBJ2-7,TRBD1,TGCGCCAGCAGCTTGGGACAGGGCATAGAAGAGCAGTACTTC,CASSLGQGIEEQYF
once,TRBV27,TRBJ1-4,TRBD1,TGTGCCAGCAGTTTATACAGGGGCAATGAAAAACTGTTTTTT,CASSLYRGNEKLFF
NA,TRBV6-6,TRBJ2-1,TRBD2,TGTGCCAGCAGTCAGAGCCTTAGCGGGGGGGCCGTGTACAATGAGCAGTTCTTC,CASSQSLSGGAVYNEQFF
NA,TRBV2,TRBJ1-1,NA,TGTGCCAGCAGTGGGGAAAGGGGGAACACTGAAGCTTTCTTT,CASSGERGNTEAFF
few,TRBV5-1,TRBJ2-7,TRBD1,TGCGCCAGCAGCGCTTCCGGGACAGGCCGAGCCTACGAGCAGTACTTC,CASSASGTGRAYEQYF
NA,TRBV7-2,TRBJ1-5,NA,TGTGCCAGCAGCTTTTTAGATCAGCCCCAGCATTTT,CASSFLDQPQHF
few,TRBV14,TRBJ2-7,TRBD2,TGTGCCAGCAGCCTCCTGACTAGCGGGGGTTACGAGCAGTACTTC,CASSLLTSGGYEQYF
few,TRBV2,TRBJ2-5,TRBD2,TGTGCCAGCAGAGCCGGGACTAGCGGGGGAGAGACCCAGTACTTC,CASRAGTSGGETQYF
NA,TRBV11-2,TRBJ2-2,TRBD2,TGTGCCAGCAGCCCGGGACTAGCGGGGGTCACCGGGGAGCTGTTTTTT,CASSPGLAGVTGELFF
NA,TRBV27,TRBJ2-5,TRBD2,TGTGCCAGCACCCTCCGGGGGGGTCAAGAGACCCAGTACTTC,CASTLRGGQETQYF
NA,TRBV30,TRBJ2-7,TRBD2,TGTGCCTGGAGTGCTAGCGGGGTTTACGAGCAGTACTTC,CAWSASGVYEQYF
NA,TRBV12-3/TRBV12-4,TRBJ2-1,NA,TGTGCCAGCAGTCGGGGGGCCGATGAGCAGTTCTTC,CASSRGADEQFF